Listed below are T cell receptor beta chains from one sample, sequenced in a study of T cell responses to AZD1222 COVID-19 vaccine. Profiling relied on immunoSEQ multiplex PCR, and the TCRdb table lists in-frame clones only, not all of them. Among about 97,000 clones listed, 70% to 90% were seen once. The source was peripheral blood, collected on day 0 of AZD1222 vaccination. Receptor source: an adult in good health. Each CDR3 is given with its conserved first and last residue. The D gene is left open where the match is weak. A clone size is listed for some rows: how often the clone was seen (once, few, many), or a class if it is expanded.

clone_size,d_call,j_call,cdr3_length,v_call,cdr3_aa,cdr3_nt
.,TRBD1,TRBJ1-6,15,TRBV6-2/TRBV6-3,CASSKHRGNNSPLHF,TGTGCCAGCAGCAAACACAGGGGGAATAATTCACCCCTCCACTTT
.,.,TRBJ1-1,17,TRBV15,CATSPRRKGTLNTEAFF,TGTGCCACCAGCCCCCGCCGGAAGGGGACACTTAACACTGAAGCTTTCTTT
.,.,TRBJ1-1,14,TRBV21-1,CAKRPTAMNTEAFF,TGTGCCAAACGGCCGACGGCAATGAACACTGAAGCTTTCTTT
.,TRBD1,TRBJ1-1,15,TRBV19,CASSMRQGRITEAFF,TGTGCCAGTAGTATGAGACAGGGCAGAATCACTGAAGCTTTCTTT
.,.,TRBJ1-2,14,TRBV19,CASNQRRGAHGYTF,TGTGCCAGTAACCAACGCAGGGGTGCACATGGCTACACCTTC
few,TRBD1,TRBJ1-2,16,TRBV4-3,CASSQGPGQGSYGYTF,TGCGCCAGCAGCCAGGGACCGGGACAGGGTTCCTATGGCTACACCTTC
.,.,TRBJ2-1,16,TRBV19,CASSISRRGSYNEQFF,TGTGCCAGTAGTATCTCGCGACGAGGCTCCTACAATGAGCAGTTCTTC
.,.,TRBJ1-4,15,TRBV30,CAWSVPDLEAEKLFF,TGTGCCTGGAGTGTACCTGACCTGGAGGCTGAAAAACTGTTTTTT
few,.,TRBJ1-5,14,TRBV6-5,CATNVLLGNQPQHF,TGTGCCACCAATGTTCTTTTGGGGAATCAGCCCCAGCATTTT
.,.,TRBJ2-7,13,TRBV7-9,CASSAGSPREQYF,TGTGCCAGCAGTGCCGGGTCACCGCGCGAGCAGTACTTC
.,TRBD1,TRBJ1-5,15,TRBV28,CASSLGTGRTQPQHF,TGTGCCAGCAGTCTCGGGACAGGGAGGACCCAGCCCCAGCATTTT
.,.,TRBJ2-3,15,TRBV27,CASSLNYWATDTQYF,TGTGCCAGCAGTTTAAATTATTGGGCCACAGATACGCAGTATTTT
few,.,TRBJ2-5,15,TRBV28,CASSLSRRQKETQYF,TGTGCCAGCAGTTTAAGCCGTAGGCAGAAAGAGACCCAGTACTTC
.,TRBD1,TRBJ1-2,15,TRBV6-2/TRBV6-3,CASSPSGQANYGYTF,TGTGCCAGCAGCCCTTCTGGACAGGCCAACTATGGCTACACCTTC
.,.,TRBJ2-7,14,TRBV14,CASSQEGRMREQYF,TGTGCCAGCAGCCAAGAAGGGAGGATGAGGGAGCAGTACTTC
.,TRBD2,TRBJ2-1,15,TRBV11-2,CASSVSGGAPREQFF,TGTGCCAGCAGCGTTAGCGGGGGGGCGCCCAGGGAGCAGTTCTTC
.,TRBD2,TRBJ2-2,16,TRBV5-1,CASSLKLAGDGGELFF,TGCGCCAGCAGCTTGAAACTAGCGGGGGACGGCGGGGAGCTGTTTTTT
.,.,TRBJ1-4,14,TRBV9,CASSVDLRTEKLFF,TGTGCCAGCAGCGTAGATCTACGGACTGAAAAACTGTTTTTT
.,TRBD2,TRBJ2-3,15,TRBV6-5,CASSYGSGGRDTQYF,TGTGCCAGCAGTTACGGAAGCGGGGGGAGAGATACGCAGTATTTT
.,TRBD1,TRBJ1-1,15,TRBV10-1,CASSPRGQGGTEAFF,TGCGCCAGCAGCCCAAGGGGACAGGGCGGCACTGAAGCTTTCTTT